The clone carrying this TCR beta chain was found many times. The antigen remains unidentified. This sample was taken from a study of identical twins. Points from the study as a whole: For out-of-frame alpha sequences shared by twins, low generation probability was in excess.

It was template switching that added a universal primer site, and there were unique molecular identifiers on the cDNA. TCRdb itself ran the 5' RACE reads through MiXCR, one entry per CDR3 protein. The table has approximately 280,000 distinct CDR3 sequences, about 8.3% seen once. These data were also filed under a second study, of yellow fever vaccine responses in identical twins. Turning to that study: As reported, the vaccine T cell response of twins seemed partly convergent and partly personalized.

The sequencing input was memory (CD45RO+) T cells sorted from blood. The sequence was obtained from a woman younger than 30 in good health.

CDR3 coding DNA: TGTGCCAGCAGTTACTCGGAGCGGACTACCATGTCGTCGCAGTTCTTC. Translating gives CASSYSERTTMSSQFF. The V and J genes are TRBV6-5 and TRBJ2-1, with a tentative D call TRBD2 (6 bases). Germline V gives CDR1 MNHEY, CDR2 SVGAGI. This CDR3 is 16 amino acids long. The ends were cut back, 0 bases at V and 12 bases at J, with 21 bases in the middle.